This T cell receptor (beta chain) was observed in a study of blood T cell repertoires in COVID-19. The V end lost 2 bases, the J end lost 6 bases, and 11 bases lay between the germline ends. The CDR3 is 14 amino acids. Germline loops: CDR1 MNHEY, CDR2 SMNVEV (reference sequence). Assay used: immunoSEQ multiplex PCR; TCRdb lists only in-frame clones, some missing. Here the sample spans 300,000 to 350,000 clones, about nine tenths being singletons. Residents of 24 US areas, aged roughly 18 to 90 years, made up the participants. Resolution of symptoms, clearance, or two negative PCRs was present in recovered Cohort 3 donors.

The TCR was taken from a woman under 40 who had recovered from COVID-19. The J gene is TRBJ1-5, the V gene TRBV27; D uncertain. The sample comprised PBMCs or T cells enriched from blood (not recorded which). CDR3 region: CASSLDGGTQPQHF. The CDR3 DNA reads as TGTGCCAGCAGTTTAGACGGCGGTACTCAGCCCCAGCATTTT.